The 32 T cell receptor beta chains below were found in one sample sequenced in a study of blood T cell repertoires in COVID-19. The assay was immunoSEQ multiplex PCR, and TCRdb's table has in-frame clones only and misses some. This table has approximately 250,000 clones, approximately 80% appearing once. Source material: peripheral blood. The receptors originated from a woman in her fifties or sixties with acute or convalescent COVID-19.

The V and J genes are TRBV28 and TRBJ1-3; weak D call: TRBD1 (5 bases). The CDR3 has 14 residues. CDR1 MDHEN and CDR2 SYDVKM come from the germline V gene. V lost 5 bases, J lost 0 bases, and 8 bases lay in between. For the CDR3, the DNA is TGTGCCAGCAGTGCCGGGGGCTCTGGAAACACCATATATTTT. This encodes CASSAGGSGNTIYF.

The chain carries TRBV4-1 and TRBJ2-1; the D gene is possibly TRBD2 (5 bases). The CDR3 has 14 residues. Trimming took 4 bases from V and 7 from J, leaving 14 bases between them. The germline V gene encodes CDR1 MGHRA and CDR2 YSYEKL. DNA for the CDR3: TGCGCCAGCAGCCGGACTGGGGATTTGAATGAGCAGTTCTTC. This translates into CASSRTGDLNEQFF.

The genes are TRBV19 and TRBJ2-7; D perhaps matches TRBD1 (6 bases). The germline V and J ends were trimmed by 4 bases and 0 bases, with 22 bases remaining between them. The germline CDR1 and CDR2 sequences are LNHDA and SQIVND (reference sequence). CDR3 length: 18 amino acids. In DNA, the CDR3 is TGTGCCAGTAGTACATTTAAAGGGAGCGCAGGGGACTCCTACGAGCAGTACTTC. Translating gives CASSTFKGSAGDSYEQYF.

A remark on this clone: The identical CDR3 is also encoded by other nucleotide sequences in the sample. V usage is TRBV7-9 and J usage is TRBJ2-7, with 7 bases fitting TRBD2. Germline V gene sequence: CDR1 SEHNR, CDR2 FQNEAQ (reference sequence). This CDR3 spans 14 amino acids. The ends lost 5 bases at V and 2 bases at J; junction bases unmatched: 6. The CDR3 DNA follows: TGTGCCAGCAGCCCCACCGGGGGGACCTACGAGCAGTACTTC. This translates into CASSPTGGTYEQYF.

The chain has TRBV27 and TRBJ1-4; D not resolved. Germline CDR1 reads MNHEY; CDR2 reads SMNVEV (reference sequence). Trimming left V 3 bases short and J 0 bases short, with 5 bases between. The CDR3 covers 14 residues. CDR3 nucleotide sequence: TGTGCCAGCAGTTTGTCCACAACTAATGAAAAACTGTTTTTT. This gives the protein CASSLSTTNEKLFF.

The chain uses TRBV7-8 and TRBJ1-5; 7 bases map to TRBD1. Germline loops: CDR1 SGHVS, CDR2 FQNEAQ. The junction had 1 base not matched to a gene; V was cut back by 4 bases and J by 4 bases. The CDR3 totals 13 residues. The CDR3 is CASSWDRNQPQHF. CDR3 nucleotides: TGTGCCAGCAGCTGGGACAGAAATCAGCCCCAGCATTTT. The full variable domain, in which reference TRBV7-8 and TRBJ1-5 provide the parts outside the CDR3, is GAGVSQSPRYKVAKRGQDVALRCDPISGHVSLFWYQQALGQGPEFLTYFQNEAQLDKSGLPSDRFFAERPEGSVSTLKIQRTQQEDSAVYLCASSWDRNQPQHFGDGTRLSIL.

The chain uses TRBV5-4 and TRBJ1-6; D not certain. The V gene's germline CDR1 is SGHNT and CDR2 YYREEE (reference sequence). The CDR3 loop spans 13 amino acids. Between the trimmed V and J ends, which lost 4 bases and 10 bases, there was a span of 12 bases. DNA of the CDR3: TGTGCCAGCAGCCTACCGCCTCCCTCACCCCTCCACTTT. Translating gives CASSLPPPSPLHF.

The chain links TRBV28 to TRBJ1-5; no clear D gene. Trimming pared 3 bases from V and 4 bases from J, leaving 13 bases between. CDR3 length: 15 amino acids. CDR1 and CDR2 from the germline V gene are MDHEN and SYDVKM. For the CDR3, the DNA is TGTGCCAGCAGTTTTCTTCTAGGAGGTAATCAGCCCCAGCATTTT. Translated, it gives CASSFLLGGNQPQHF.

This rearrangement joins TRBV14 to TRBJ2-4, with D maybe TRBD1 (7 bases). CDR1 is SGHDN and CDR2 is FVKESK in the germline V gene. This CDR3 region has 16 residues. The ends were cut back, 5 bases at V and 2 bases at J, with 16 bases in the middle. The CDR3: CASSKSRGASKNIQYF. The CDR3 region has the DNA TGTGCCAGCAGCAAATCCAGGGGGGCCTCCAAAAACATTCAGTACTTC.

This chain links TRBV24-1 with TRBJ2-1; TRBD2 matches at 7 bases. With V trimmed by 8 bases and J by 8 bases, 8 bases remained unmatched. CDR3 size: 13 residues. Germline V gene sequence: CDR1 KGHDR, CDR2 SFDVKD. Here the CDR3 DNA reads TGTGCCACCAAGGCGGGAGTTTTGGATGAGCAGTTCTTC. Translated: CATKAGVLDEQFF.

Concerning this clone: Additional DNA sequences in this sample encode the identical CDR3. The rearrangement links TRBV3-1 (or the pseudogene TRBV3-2) to TRBJ1-5; 8 bases match TRBD1. The CDR3 sequence is 14 residues long. Germline values: CDR1 LGHDT, CDR2 YNNKEL (reference sequence). V gave up 1 base and J gave up 7 bases; unmatched junction bases: 3. CDR3 nucleotides: TGTGCCAGCAGCCAAGTAACAGGGGGACAGCCCCAGCATTTT. It is translated as CASSQVTGGQPQHF.

This chain connects TRBV11-2 to TRBJ1-5; a possible D gene is TRBD1 (5 bases). Per germline, CDR1 SGHAT and CDR2 FQNNGV. The V end was cut by 1 base, the J end by 3 bases, with 7 bases between. The CDR3 is 14 amino acids. CDR3 sequence reads: CASSLAGNNQPQHF. The CDR3 DNA follows: TGTGCCAGCAGCTTAGCAGGGAACAATCAGCCCCAGCATTTT.

The chain uses TRBV24-1 and TRBJ2-7; D call uncertain. Per germline, CDR1 KGHDR and CDR2 SFDVKD. V lost 2 bases, J lost 3 bases, and 7 bases lay in between. The CDR3 consists of 13 residues. DNA of the CDR3: TGTGCCACCAGTGATTCTTCCCGCTACGAGCAGTACTTC. It is translated as CATSDSSRYEQYF.

V usage is TRBV5-6 and J usage is TRBJ2-5; 8 nucleotides match TRBD1. This CDR3 has 14 residues. V lost 3 bases to trimming and J lost 5 bases; unmatched junction nucleotides: 6. CDR1 and CDR2 from the germline V gene are SGHDT and YYEEEE. The CDR3 is CASSSGGIRETQYF. The CDR3 nucleotides are TGTGCCAGCAGCTCAGGGGGCATTCGGGAGACCCAGTACTTC.

The genes are TRBV5-4 and TRBJ2-1, with 13 nucleotides matching TRBD2. Trimming at V came to 4 bases and at J to 5 bases, leaving 6 bases not matched to a gene. This CDR3 is built from 16 residues. The germline V gene has CDR1 SGHNT and CDR2 YYREEE (reference sequence). For the CDR3, the DNA is TGTGCCAGCAGCAAAGGGGGACTAGCGGGGAACAATGAGCAGTTCTTC. Its protein product is CASSKGGLAGNNEQFF.

The DNA for the CDR3 is TGCGCCAGCACTCACAGGGGCAACGGGGAGCTGTTTTTT. Its protein product is CASTHRGNGELFF. The chain links TRBV5-1 to TRBJ2-2; 7 positions agree with TRBD1. Germline-derived CDR1 and CDR2 are SGHRS and YFSETQ. CDR3 length equals 13 residues. Trimming removed 6 bases from V and 7 bases from J; junction bases left unmatched: 6.

The chain couples TRBV12-3 or TRBV12-4 to TRBJ1-6, with D unclear. The CDR3 consists of 10 residues. The V and J ends lost 1 base and 14 bases respectively, with 3 bases between them. CDR3 in DNA: TGTGCCAGCAGTTTAGATACCCTCCACTTT. This translates into CASSLDTLHF.

This clone came up a few times. The chain is built from TRBV5-6 and TRBJ2-2; 9 bases align to TRBD2. Trimming at V came to 1 base and at J to 4 bases, leaving 5 bases not matched to a gene. CDR3 length: 16 residues. Germline loops: CDR1 SGHDT, CDR2 YYEEEE. The CDR3 here is CASSLSPSGATGELFF. The CDR3 DNA reads as TGTGCCAGCAGCTTGTCCCCTAGCGGGGCCACCGGGGAGCTGTTTTTT.

The rearrangement uses TRBV19 and TRBJ2-1; no definite D call. The CDR3 contains 15 residues. Germline V lookup: CDR1 LNHDA, CDR2 SQIVND (reference sequence). V shed 0 bases and J shed 0 bases, with 6 bases lying between them. CDR3 protein: CASSIETSSYNEQFF. The CDR3 bases are TGTGCCAGTAGTATAGAAACAAGCTCCTACAATGAGCAGTTCTTC.

This clone has only one observation. This chain joins TRBV27 and TRBJ1-2; maybe TRBD1 (5 bases). V lost 4 bases and J lost 5, with 8 bases in between. CDR1 and CDR2 from the germline V gene are MNHEY and SMNVEV (reference sequence). CDR3 size: 12 residues. For the CDR3, the DNA is TGTGCCAGCAGTTCGAGACAGTATGGCTACACCTTC. This sequence encodes CASSSRQYGYTF.

This clone was seen a handful of times. This rearrangement joins TRBV5-6 to TRBJ1-2, with 9 bases identical to TRBD1. There are 14 residues in the CDR3. Germline loops: CDR1 SGHDT, CDR2 YYEEEE. J gave up 10 bases and V 4 bases, and 11 bases lay outside the gene matches. CDR3 sequence: CASSQDRGFLDYTF. The CDR3 DNA is TGTGCCAGCAGCCAAGACAGGGGGTTTCTTGACTACACCTTC.

The V gene is TRBV5-5, the J gene TRBJ2-3; 11 bases are a match to TRBD2. CDR1 is SGHKS and CDR2 is YYEKEE in the germline V gene (reference sequence). The junction had 4 bases not matched to a gene; V was cut back by 4 bases and J by 0 bases. This CDR3 contains 16 residues. DNA of the CDR3: TGTGCCAGCAGCCTGACTAGCGGGGCTAGCACAGATACGCAGTATTTT. Its translation: CASSLTSGASTDTQYF.

V usage is TRBV5-1 and J usage is TRBJ1-1; 12 nucleotides agree with TRBD1. The CDR3 is 15 amino acids. Germline V lookup: CDR1 SGHRS, CDR2 YFSETQ. Losses at the gene ends were 4 bases for V and 5 bases for J; bases not matched to a gene: 6. CDR3 residues: CASSQGQGARTEAFF. Here the CDR3 DNA reads TGCGCCAGCAGCCAGGGACAGGGGGCGCGTACTGAAGCTTTCTTT.

The chain combines TRBV27 with TRBJ1-5; perhaps TRBD1 as D (6 bases). Germline CDR1 MNHEY, CDR2 SMNVEV (reference sequence). The CDR3 contains 13 residues. With 5 bases removed from V and 7 bases from J, the gap between germline ends came to 12 bases. CDR3 in DNA: TGTGCCAGCAGTCCGTCAGGGGTACAGCCCCAGCATTTT. It is translated as CASSPSGVQPQHF.

This chain joins TRBV2 and TRBJ2-1, with TRBD2 matching over 10 bases. Germline V gene lookup returns CDR1 SNHLY and CDR2 FYNNEI. With 7 bases clipped from V and 6 bases from J, the junction kept 6 bases outside the gene matches. The CDR3 is made up of 14 amino acids. The CDR3: CASKQGLASNEQFF. Written as DNA, the CDR3 is TGTGCCAGCAAACAGGGACTAGCGTCCAATGAGCAGTTCTTC.

The gene calls are TRBV6-5 and TRBJ2-7; D perhaps matches TRBD2 (6 bases). The CDR3 spans 14 residues. In germline, CDR1 is MNHEY, CDR2 SVGAGI. V dropped 5 bases and J dropped 12 bases, with 23 bases sitting between them. CDR3 amino acids: CASSHQWVRDFLYF. The DNA of the CDR3 is TGTGCCAGCAGTCACCAGTGGGTCCGGGACTTTCTGTACTTC.

The gene calls are TRBV30 and TRBJ2-3, with 7 positions matching TRBD2. There are 18 residues in the CDR3. After removal of 1 base from V and 2 bases from J, the junction contained 15 bases not matched to a gene. The germline V gene encodes CDR1 GTSNPN and CDR2 SVGIG (reference sequence). The CDR3 region has the DNA TGTGCCTGGAGTGGTCGCAAAAAGACTAGCCCAGACACAGATACGCAGTATTTT. This gives the protein CAWSGRKKTSPDTDTQYF.

The CDR3 protein is CASSFPTSGSYEQYF. CDR3 DNA sequence: TGTGCCAGCAGCTTTCCGACTAGCGGGTCCTACGAGCAGTACTTC. J is TRBJ2-7 and V is TRBV7-8; 10 bases are shared with TRBD2. The CDR3 length is 15 residues. V was clipped by 3 bases and J by 1 base; unmatched bases: 3. In germline, CDR1 is SGHVS, CDR2 FQNEAQ.

This sequence joins TRBV19 and TRBJ1-1, with 11 bases fitting TRBD1. The CDR3 contains 17 residues. V lost 3 bases to trimming and J lost 4 bases; unmatched junction nucleotides: 10. Germline V gene sequence: CDR1 LNHDA, CDR2 SQIVND (reference sequence). The CDR3 DNA reads TGTGCCAGTAGTATCGTCTGGACAGGGGGCTCTATCACTGAAGCTTTCTTT. Translating gives CASSIVWTGGSITEAFF.

The rearrangement uses TRBV5-1 and TRBJ1-2, with D perhaps matching TRBD1 (5 bases). CDR1 is SGHRS, CDR2 YFSETQ, per germline. Between the trimmed V and J ends, which lost 3 bases and 4 bases, there was a span of 16 bases. This CDR3 is built from 15 residues. CDR3 residues: CASSYGGSTIYGYTF. For the CDR3, the DNA is TGCGCCAGCAGCTACGGGGGGTCAACGATCTATGGCTACACCTTC.

The rearrangement links TRBV6-5 to TRBJ1-1, with D perhaps matching TRBD1 (5 bases). The V and J ends lost 8 bases and 4 bases respectively, with 14 bases between them. The germline V gene has CDR1 MNHEY and CDR2 SVGAGI. This CDR3 has 13 amino acids. The CDR3 DNA sequence: TGTGCCAGCTCGGTCCAGGGAACCACTGAAGCTTTCTTT. As protein: CASSVQGTTEAFF.

This rearrangement joins TRBV18 to TRBJ1-1; TRBD1 agrees at 8 bases. This CDR3 has 15 residues. From germline, CDR1 is KGHSH and CDR2 LQKENI. Trimming removed 3 bases from V and 4 bases from J; junction bases left unmatched: 7. The CDR3 region is CASSPSRGHGTEAFF. The DNA of the CDR3 is TGTGCCAGCTCACCGTCCAGGGGGCATGGCACTGAAGCTTTCTTT. Using reference TRBV18 and TRBJ1-1 for the parts outside the CDR3, the full variable domain is NAGVMQNPRHLVRRRGQEARLRCSPMKGHSHVYWYRQLPEEGLKFMVYLQKENIIDESGMPKERFSAEFPKEGPSILRIQQVVRGDSAAYFCASSPSRGHGTEAFFGQGTRLTVV.